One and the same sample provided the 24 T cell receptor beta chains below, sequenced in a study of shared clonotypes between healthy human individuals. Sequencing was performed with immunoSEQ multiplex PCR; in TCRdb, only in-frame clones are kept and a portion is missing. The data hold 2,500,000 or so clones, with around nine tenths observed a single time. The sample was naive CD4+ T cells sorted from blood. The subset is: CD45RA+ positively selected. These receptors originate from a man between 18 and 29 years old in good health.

The CDR3 spells CASSLSGTGNSPLHF. DNA of the CDR3: TGCGCCAGCAGCTTGTCTGGGACAGGGAATTCACCCCTCCACTTT. The chain has TRBV5-1 and TRBJ1-6, with 9 bases lining up with TRBD1. J lost 7 bases, V lost 1 base, and 3 bases had no gene match. The V gene's germline CDR1 is SGHRS and CDR2 YFSETQ. The CDR3 is 15 residues long.

This CDR3 is CASSVSFIDRGGNTIYF. The CDR3 nucleotides read TGTGCCAGCAGCGTATCCTTCATAGACAGGGGGGGAAACACCATATATTTT. V is TRBV11-2 and J is TRBJ1-3, with 9 positions matching TRBD1. V gave up 5 bases and J gave up 4 bases; unmatched junction bases: 12. CDR1 and CDR2 from the germline V gene are SGHAT and FQNNGV. There are 17 residues in the CDR3.

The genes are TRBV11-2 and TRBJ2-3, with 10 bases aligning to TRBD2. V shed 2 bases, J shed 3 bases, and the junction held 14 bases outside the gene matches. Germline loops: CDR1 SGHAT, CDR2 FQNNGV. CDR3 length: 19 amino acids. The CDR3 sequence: CASSLSQLASGRRTDTQYF. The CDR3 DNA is TGTGCCAGCAGCTTATCACAGCTGGCTAGCGGGAGAAGAACAGATACGCAGTATTTT.

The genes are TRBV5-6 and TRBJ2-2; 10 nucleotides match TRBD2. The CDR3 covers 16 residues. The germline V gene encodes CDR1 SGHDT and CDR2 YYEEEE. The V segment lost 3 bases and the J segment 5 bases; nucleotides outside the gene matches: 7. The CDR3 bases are TGTGCCAGCAGCTCCCTAGCGGGAGCGTATACCGGGGAGCTGTTTTTT. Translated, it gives CASSSLAGAYTGELFF. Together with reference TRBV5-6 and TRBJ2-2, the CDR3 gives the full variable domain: DAGVTQSPTHLIKTRGQQVTLRCSPKSGHDTVSWYQQALGQGPQFIFQYYEEEERQRGNFPDRFSGHQFPNYSSELNVNALLLGDSALYLCASSSLAGAYTGELFFGEGSRLTVL.

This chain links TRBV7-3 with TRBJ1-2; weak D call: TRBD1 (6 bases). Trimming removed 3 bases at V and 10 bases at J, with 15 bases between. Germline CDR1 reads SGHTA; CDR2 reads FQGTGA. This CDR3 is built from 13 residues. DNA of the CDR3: TGTGCCAGCAGCTTGGACAGAGTTAGTGACTACACCTTC. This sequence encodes CASSLDRVSDYTF.

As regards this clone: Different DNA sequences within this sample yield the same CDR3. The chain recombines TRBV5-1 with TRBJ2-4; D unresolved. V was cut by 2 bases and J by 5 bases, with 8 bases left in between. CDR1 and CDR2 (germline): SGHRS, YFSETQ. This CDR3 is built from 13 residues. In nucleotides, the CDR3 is TGCGCCAGCAGCTTAGGCGGCGAAAACATTCAGTACTTC. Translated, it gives CASSLGGENIQYF.

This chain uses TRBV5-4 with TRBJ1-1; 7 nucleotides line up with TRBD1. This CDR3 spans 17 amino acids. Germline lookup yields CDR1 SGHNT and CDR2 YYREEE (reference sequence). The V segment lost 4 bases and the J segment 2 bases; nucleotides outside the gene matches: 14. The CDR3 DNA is TGTGCCAGCAGCATGGGAACAAGACAGGGCCGTAACACTGAAGCTTTCTTT. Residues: CASSMGTRQGRNTEAFF. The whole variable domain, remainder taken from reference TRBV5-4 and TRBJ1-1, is ETGVTQSPTHLIKTRGQQVTLRCSSQSGHNTVSWYQQALGQGPQFIFQYYREEENGRGNFPPRFSGLQFPNYSSELNVNALELDDSALYLCASSMGTRQGRNTEAFFGQGTRLTVV.

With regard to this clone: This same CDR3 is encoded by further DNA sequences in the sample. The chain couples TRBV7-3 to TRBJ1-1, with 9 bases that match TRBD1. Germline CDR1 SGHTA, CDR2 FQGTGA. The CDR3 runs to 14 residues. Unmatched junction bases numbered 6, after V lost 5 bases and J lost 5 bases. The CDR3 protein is CASSLKQGATEAFF. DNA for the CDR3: TGTGCCAGCAGCCTTAAACAGGGGGCAACTGAAGCTTTCTTT.

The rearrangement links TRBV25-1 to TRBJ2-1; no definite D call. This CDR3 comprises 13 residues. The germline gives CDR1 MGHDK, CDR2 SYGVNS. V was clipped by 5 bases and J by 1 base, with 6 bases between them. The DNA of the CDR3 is TGTGCCAGCAGTCCCGCTTCCTACAATGAGCAGTTCTTC. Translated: CASSPASYNEQFF. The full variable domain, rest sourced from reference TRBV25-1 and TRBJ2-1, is EADIYQTPRYLVIGTGKKITLECSQTMGHDKMYWYQQDPGMELHLIHYSYGVNSTEKGDLSSESTVSRIRTEHFPLTLESARPSHTSQYLCASSPASYNEQFFGPGTRLTVL.

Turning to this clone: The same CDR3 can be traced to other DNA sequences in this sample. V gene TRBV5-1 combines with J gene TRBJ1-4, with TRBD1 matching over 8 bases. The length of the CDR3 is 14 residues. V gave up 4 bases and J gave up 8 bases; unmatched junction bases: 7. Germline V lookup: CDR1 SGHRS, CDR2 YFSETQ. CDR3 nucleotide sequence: TGCGCCAGCAGCACCGGACAGGGTGGGGAAAAACTGTTTTTT. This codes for CASSTGQGGEKLFF.

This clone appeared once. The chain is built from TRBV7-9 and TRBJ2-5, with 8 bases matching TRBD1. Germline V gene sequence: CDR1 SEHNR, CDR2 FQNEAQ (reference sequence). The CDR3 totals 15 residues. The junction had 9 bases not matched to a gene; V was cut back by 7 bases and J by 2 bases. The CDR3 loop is CASTLGDRSQETQYF. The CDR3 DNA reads TGTGCCAGCACCTTGGGGGACAGGAGTCAAGAGACCCAGTACTTC.

The CDR3 loop is CATQDRGTETQYF. The CDR3 DNA sequence: TGTGCCACACAGGACAGGGGCACAGAGACCCAGTACTTC. The V call is TRBV6-6, the J call TRBJ2-5; 9 bases are a match to TRBD1. Germline CDR1 reads MNHNY; CDR2 reads SVGAGI (reference sequence). V gave up 10 bases and J gave up 4 bases; unmatched junction bases: 7. This CDR3 is 13 amino acids long.

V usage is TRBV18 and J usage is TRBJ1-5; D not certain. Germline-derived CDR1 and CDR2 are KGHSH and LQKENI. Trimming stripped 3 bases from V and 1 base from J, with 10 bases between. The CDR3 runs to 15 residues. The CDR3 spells CASSPGMESNQPQHF. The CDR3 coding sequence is TGTGCCAGCTCACCCGGGATGGAAAGCAATCAGCCCCAGCATTTT. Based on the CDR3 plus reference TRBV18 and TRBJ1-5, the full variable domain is NAGVMQNPRHLVRRRGQEARLRCSPMKGHSHVYWYRQLPEEGLKFMVYLQKENIIDESGMPKERFSAEFPKEGPSILRIQQVVRGDSAAYFCASSPGMESNQPQHFGDGTRLSIL.

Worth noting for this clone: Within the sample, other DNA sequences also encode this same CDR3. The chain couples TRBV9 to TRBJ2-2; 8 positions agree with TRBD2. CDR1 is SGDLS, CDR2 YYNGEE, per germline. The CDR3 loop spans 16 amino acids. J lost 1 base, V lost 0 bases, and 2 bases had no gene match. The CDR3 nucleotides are TGTGCCAGCAGCGTAGGGCTAGCGGGGAACACCGGGGAGCTGTTTTTT. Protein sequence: CASSVGLAGNTGELFF.

CDR3 protein: CASSIGYNYGYTF. The CDR3 DNA is TGTGCCAGCAGTATCGGGTATAACTATGGCTACACCTTC. V gene TRBV6-5 combines with J gene TRBJ1-2; D remains ambiguous. This CDR3 has 13 amino acids. Germline assignment: CDR1 MNHEY and CDR2 SVGAGI. Trimming pared 5 bases from V and 1 base from J, leaving 8 bases between.

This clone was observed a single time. CDR3 residues: CASSPPGGENYGYTF. The CDR3 nucleotides read TGTGCCAGCAGCCCCCCAGGGGGGGAGAACTATGGCTACACCTTC. J is TRBJ1-2 and V is TRBV5-4; TRBD1 matches at 7 bases. CDR3 size: 15 residues. The ends lost 4 bases at V and 2 bases at J; junction bases unmatched: 8. CDR1 and CDR2 from the germline V gene are SGHNT and YYREEE (reference sequence).

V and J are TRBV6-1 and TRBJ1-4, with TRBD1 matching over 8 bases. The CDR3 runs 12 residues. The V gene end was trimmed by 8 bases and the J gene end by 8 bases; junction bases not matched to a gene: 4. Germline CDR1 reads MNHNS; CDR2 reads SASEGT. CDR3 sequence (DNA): TGTGCCAGCGGGCAGGGGGCGGAAAAACTGTTTTTT. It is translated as CASGQGAEKLFF.

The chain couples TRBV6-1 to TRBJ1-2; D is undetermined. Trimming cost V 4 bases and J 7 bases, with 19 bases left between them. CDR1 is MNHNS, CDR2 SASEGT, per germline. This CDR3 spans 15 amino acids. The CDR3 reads CASSGDLGGVPGYTF. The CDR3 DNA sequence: TGTGCCAGCAGTGGCGATCTGGGCGGGGTACCTGGCTACACCTTC.

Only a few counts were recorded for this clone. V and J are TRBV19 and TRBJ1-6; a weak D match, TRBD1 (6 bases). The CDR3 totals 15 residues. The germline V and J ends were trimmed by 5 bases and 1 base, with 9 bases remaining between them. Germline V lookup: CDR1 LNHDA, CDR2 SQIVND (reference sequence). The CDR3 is CASSGGGSYNSPLHF. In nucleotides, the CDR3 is TGTGCCAGTAGTGGAGGGGGGTCCTATAATTCACCCCTCCACTTT.

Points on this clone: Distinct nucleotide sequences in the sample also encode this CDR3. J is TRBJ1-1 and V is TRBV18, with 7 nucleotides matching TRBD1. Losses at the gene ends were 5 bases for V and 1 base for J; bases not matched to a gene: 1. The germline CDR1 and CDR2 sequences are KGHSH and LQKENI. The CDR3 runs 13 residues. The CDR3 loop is CASSRTGNTEAFF. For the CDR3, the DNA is TGTGCCAGCTCAAGGACAGGGAACACTGAAGCTTTCTTT. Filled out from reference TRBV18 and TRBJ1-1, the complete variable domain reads NAGVMQNPRHLVRRRGQEARLRCSPMKGHSHVYWYRQLPEEGLKFMVYLQKENIIDESGMPKERFSAEFPKEGPSILRIQQVVRGDSAAYFCASSRTGNTEAFFGQGTRLTVV.

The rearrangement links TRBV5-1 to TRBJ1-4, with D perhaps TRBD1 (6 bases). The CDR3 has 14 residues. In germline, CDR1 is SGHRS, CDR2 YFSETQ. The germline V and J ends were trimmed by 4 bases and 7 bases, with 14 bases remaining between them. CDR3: CASSASGTIEKLFF. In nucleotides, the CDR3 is TGCGCCAGCAGCGCATCCGGGACAATTGAAAAACTGTTTTTT.

The CDR3 is CAIKRTENQPQHF. The DNA of the CDR3 is TGTGCCATCAAGAGGACAGAGAATCAGCCCCAGCATTTT. This sequence joins TRBV10-3 and TRBJ1-5, with a possible D match to TRBD1 (6 bases). The germline V gene encodes CDR1 ENHRY and CDR2 SYGVKD. The CDR3 extends over 13 amino acids. Between the trimmed V and J ends, which lost 7 bases and 4 bases, there was a span of 11 bases.

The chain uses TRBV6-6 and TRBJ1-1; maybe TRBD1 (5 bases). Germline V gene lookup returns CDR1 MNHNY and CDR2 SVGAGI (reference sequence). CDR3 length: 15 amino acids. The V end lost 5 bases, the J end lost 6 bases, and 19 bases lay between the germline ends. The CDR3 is CASSRAGGKFSEAFF. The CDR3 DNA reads TGTGCCAGCAGTCGGGCGGGGGGGAAGTTTTCTGAAGCTTTCTTT.

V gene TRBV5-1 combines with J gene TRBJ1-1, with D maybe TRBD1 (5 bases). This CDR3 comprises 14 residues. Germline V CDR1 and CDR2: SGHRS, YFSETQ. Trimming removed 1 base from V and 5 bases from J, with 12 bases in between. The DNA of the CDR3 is TGCGCCAGCAGCTTGCGGGCAGGGAGTACTGAAGCTTTCTTT. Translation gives CASSLRAGSTEAFF.